This TCR beta chain was identified in a study of cytomegalovirus exposure and HLA in healthy donors. Whole-study findings and limits: Some TCR beta chains (roughly 160 of them) were listed as cytomegalovirus-associated.

PCR was performed using 60 Vbeta and 13 Jbeta primers. Measured with immunoSEQ multiplex PCR; TCRdb has only the in-frame clones, and not every one. The table for this sample gives under 70,000 clones. As for this clone: Antigen unknown.

CDR3 length: 15 residues. Trimming at V came to 5 bases and at J to 6 bases, leaving 10 bases not matched to a gene. The germline gives CDR1 SGHVS, CDR2 FNYEAQ. The rearrangement links TRBV7-6 to TRBJ2-3, with 8 bases lining up with TRBD2. This TCR derives from a man aged 50-59 years in good health and CMV-seropositive. What was sequenced was PBMCs. CDR3 DNA sequence: TGTGCCAGCAGCCCCCCGGCGGGAGGAGGGGATACGCAGTATTTT. Its translation: CASSPPAGGGDTQYF.